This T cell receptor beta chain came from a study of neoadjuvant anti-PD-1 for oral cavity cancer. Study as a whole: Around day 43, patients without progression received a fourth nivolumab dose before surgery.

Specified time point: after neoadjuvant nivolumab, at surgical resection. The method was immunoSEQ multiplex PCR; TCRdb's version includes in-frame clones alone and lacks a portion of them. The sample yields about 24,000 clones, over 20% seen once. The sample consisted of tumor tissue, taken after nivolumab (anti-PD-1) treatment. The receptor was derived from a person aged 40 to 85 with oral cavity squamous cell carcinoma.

The chain's CDR3 is CASSESQLTEAFF. In DNA form, the CDR3 reads TGTGCCAGCAGTGAATCCCAACTCACTGAAGCTTTCTTT. J is TRBJ1-1 and V is TRBV2, with unresolved D. Trimming took off 2 bases at V and 4 bases at J, with 8 bases between the two ends. Per germline, CDR1 SNHLY and CDR2 FYNNEI. This CDR3 contains 13 residues.